This T cell receptor beta chain was observed in a study of chemoradiotherapy in HPV16-positive cancers. Overall study context: Two HPV16-positive patients' cells yielded candidate HPV-specific clones and common motifs. Findings and caveats of the study: Candidate HPV-specific clones and E7-related TCR motifs grew in tumor during treatment.

The CDR3 length is 13 residues. Looked up from germline, CDR1 is SGHTA and CDR2 is FQGTGA. V lost 2 bases and J lost 1, with 5 bases in between. Measured with immunoSEQ multiplex PCR; TCRdb has only the in-frame clones, and not every one. The table lists under 35,000 clones, 85% to 95% of them singletons, with approximately 19% in the top ten. Regarding this clone: The target antigen is unknown.

The rearrangement uses TRBV7-3 and TRBJ1-1; D gene ambiguous. The source is a human donor with HPV-associated anogenital cancer. The sample was blood, taken from a patient who underwent chemoradiotherapy. As DNA, the CDR3 is TGTGCCAGCAGCTTATCCCAGAACACTGAAGCTTTCTTT. This codes for CASSLSQNTEAFF.